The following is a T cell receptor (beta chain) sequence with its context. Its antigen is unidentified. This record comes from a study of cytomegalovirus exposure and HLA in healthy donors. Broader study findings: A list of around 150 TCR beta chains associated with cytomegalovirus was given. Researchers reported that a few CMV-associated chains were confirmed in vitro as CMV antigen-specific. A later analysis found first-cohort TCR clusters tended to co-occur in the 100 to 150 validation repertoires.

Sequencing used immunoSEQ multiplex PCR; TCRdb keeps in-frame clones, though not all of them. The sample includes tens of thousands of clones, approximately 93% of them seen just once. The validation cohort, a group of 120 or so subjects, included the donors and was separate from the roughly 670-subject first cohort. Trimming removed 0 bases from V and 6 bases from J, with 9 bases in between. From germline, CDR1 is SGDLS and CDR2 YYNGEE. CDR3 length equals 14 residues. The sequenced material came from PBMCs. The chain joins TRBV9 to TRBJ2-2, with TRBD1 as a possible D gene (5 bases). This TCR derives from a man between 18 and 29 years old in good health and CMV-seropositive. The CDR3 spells CASSVAPGSGELFF. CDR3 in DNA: TGTGCCAGCAGCGTAGCTCCAGGGTCCGGGGAGCTGTTTTTT.